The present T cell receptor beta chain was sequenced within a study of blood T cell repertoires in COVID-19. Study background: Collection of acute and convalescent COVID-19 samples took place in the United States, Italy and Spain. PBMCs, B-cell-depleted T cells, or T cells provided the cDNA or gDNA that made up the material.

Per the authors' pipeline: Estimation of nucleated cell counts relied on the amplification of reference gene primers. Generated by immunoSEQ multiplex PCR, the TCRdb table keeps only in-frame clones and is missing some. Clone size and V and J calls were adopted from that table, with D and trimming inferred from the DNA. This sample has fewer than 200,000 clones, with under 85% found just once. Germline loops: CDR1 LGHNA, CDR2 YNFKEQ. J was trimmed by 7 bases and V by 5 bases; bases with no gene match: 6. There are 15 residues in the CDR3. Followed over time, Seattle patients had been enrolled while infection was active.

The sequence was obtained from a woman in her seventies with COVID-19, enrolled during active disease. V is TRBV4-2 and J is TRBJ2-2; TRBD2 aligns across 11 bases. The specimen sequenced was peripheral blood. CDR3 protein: CASSVAGGPGGELFF. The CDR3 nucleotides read TGTGCCAGCAGCGTAGCGGGAGGGCCAGGCGGGGAGCTGTTTTTT.